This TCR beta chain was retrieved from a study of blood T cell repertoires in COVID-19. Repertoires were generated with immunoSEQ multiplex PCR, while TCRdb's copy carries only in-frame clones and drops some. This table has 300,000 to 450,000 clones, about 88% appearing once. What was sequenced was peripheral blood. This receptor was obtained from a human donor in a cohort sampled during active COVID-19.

The CDR3 is CASSLVGAYGYTF. Written as DNA, the CDR3 is TGTGCCAGCAGTCTCGTAGGGGCCTATGGCTACACCTTC. The rearrangement links TRBV12-3 or TRBV12-4 to TRBJ1-2, with D perhaps TRBD1 (5 bases). This CDR3 is 13 amino acids long. Between the trimmed V and J ends, which lost 5 bases and 4 bases, there was a span of 11 bases.